Below are 12 T cell receptor beta chains sequenced from a single sample in a study of a mutant IDH1 vaccine in newly diagnosed glioma. Their target antigens are unknown. Stated time point: week 47, end of study. Each dose of the vaccine consisted of 300 ug of mutant IDH1 20-mer peptide, with topical imiquimod. Sequencing used immunoSEQ multiplex PCR; TCRdb keeps in-frame clones, though not all of them. The sample holds around 60,000 clones, roughly four fifths seen once. The sample in question was PBMCs, obtained from a glioma patient whose treatment included an IDH1 peptide vaccine. The receptor set was obtained from a man aged 25-45 years with glioma.

The J gene is TRBJ1-5, the V gene TRBV18; D not resolved. The CDR3 runs to 15 residues. V shed 1 base and J shed 3 bases, with 10 bases lying between them. Germline V lookup: CDR1 KGHSH, CDR2 LQKENI. The DNA of the CDR3 is TGTGCCAGCTCACCACTAGCGATAAACAATCAGCCCCAGCATTTT. Its protein product is CASSPLAINNQPQHF.

The chain is built from TRBV30 and TRBJ2-7; D perhaps matches TRBD1 (6 bases). The germline V and J ends were trimmed by 4 bases and 2 bases, with 21 bases remaining between them. Looked up from germline, CDR1 is GTSNPN and CDR2 is SVGIG (reference sequence). The CDR3 is 16 amino acids. CDR3 region: CAWTPNPGQNPYEQYF. The CDR3 DNA reads as TGTGCCTGGACCCCCAACCCTGGACAGAACCCCTACGAGCAGTACTTC.

V and J are TRBV29-1 and TRBJ2-5, with D unclear. Germline values: CDR1 SQVTM, CDR2 ANQGSEA. The CDR3 consists of 11 residues. Trimming cost V 1 base and J 7 bases, with 7 bases left between them. The CDR3: CSVEGAGTQYF. The CDR3 DNA reads TGCAGCGTTGAAGGGGCCGGGACCCAGTACTTC.

This clone was detected a few times. The chain uses TRBV7-9 and TRBJ1-1; D gene uncertain. The CDR3 consists of 15 residues. Per the germline V gene, CDR1 is SEHNR and CDR2 is FQNEAQ (reference sequence). V gave up 3 bases and J gave up 1 base, with 12 bases separating them. The CDR3 coding sequence is TGTGCCAGCAGCTTCTCAATTCCGGGGAACACTGAAGCTTTCTTT. Translation: CASSFSIPGNTEAFF.

The chain combines TRBV28 with TRBJ1-4; D perhaps matches TRBD1 (5 bases). Per germline, CDR1 MDHEN and CDR2 SYDVKM. V was clipped by 6 bases and J by 7 bases, with 12 bases between them. CDR3 length: 13 amino acids. This CDR3 is CASSQSGGEKLFF. The CDR3 nucleotides are TGTGCCAGCAGCCAGTCGGGGGGTGAAAAACTGTTTTTT.

The V gene is TRBV6-5, the J gene TRBJ2-7, with 10 bases lining up with TRBD2. Germline CDR1 is MNHEY and CDR2 is SVGAGI. The CDR3 consists of 15 residues. The V gene end was trimmed by 6 bases and the J gene end by 0 bases; junction bases not matched to a gene: 5. CDR3 nucleotide sequence: TGTGCCAGCAGACTTTCTAGCGGGGGCTCCTACGAGCAGTACTTC. This gives the protein CASRLSSGGSYEQYF.

The chain carries TRBV6-4 and TRBJ2-3; 8 nucleotides line up with TRBD2. The CDR3 has 14 amino acids. CDR1 and CDR2 from the germline V gene are MRHNA and SNTAGT. The trim removed 4 bases at V and 1 base at J, leaving 1 base unmatched. DNA of the CDR3: TGTGCCAGCAGTGCGGGGGGGGGCACAGATACGCAGTATTTT. Its protein is CASSAGGGTDTQYF.

The chain uses TRBV5-5 and TRBJ1-2; D is undetermined. There are 14 residues in the CDR3. CDR1 is SGHKS and CDR2 is YYEKEE in the germline V gene (reference sequence). With 4 bases removed from V and 6 bases from J, the gap between germline ends came to 16 bases. The CDR3 DNA reads as TGTGCCAGCAGCCTGTTGACACGTCCGGATGGCTACACCTTC. Residues: CASSLLTRPDGYTF.

This chain connects TRBV6-5 to TRBJ1-4, with D possibly being TRBD1 (5 bases). The CDR3 runs to 13 residues. V lost 2 bases, J lost 8 bases, and 9 bases lay in between. CDR1 is MNHEY, CDR2 SVGAGI, per germline. The CDR3 sequence is CASSYGASEKLFF. In DNA form, the CDR3 reads TGTGCCAGCAGTTACGGGGCGTCGGAAAAACTGTTTTTT.

The chain joins TRBV13 to TRBJ1-5, with 7 bases identical to TRBD1. Germline CDR1 is PRHDT and CDR2 is FYEKMQ (reference sequence). CDR3 length: 17 amino acids. V dropped 5 bases and J dropped 0; count of bases not matched to a gene: 10. The CDR3 DNA sequence: TGTGCCAGCAGCCGGACAGGAAGGTTTTATAGCAATCAGCCCCAGCATTTT. This sequence encodes CASSRTGRFYSNQPQHF.

The gene calls are TRBV6-1 and TRBJ1-6, with D possibly TRBD1 on 6 matching bases. Per the germline V gene, CDR1 is MNHNS and CDR2 is SASEGT. This CDR3 spans 15 amino acids. The V end lost 6 bases, the J end lost 9 bases, and 18 bases lay between the germline ends. The CDR3 coding sequence is TGTGCCAGCAGCAGGGGTACCGGTGTGAGTTCACCCCTCCACTTT. Its protein product is CASSRGTGVSSPLHF.

This chain uses TRBV5-5 with TRBJ2-7; TRBD1 agrees at 9 bases. Looked up from germline, CDR1 is SGHKS and CDR2 is YYEKEE (reference sequence). This CDR3 is built from 14 residues. The V and J ends lost 2 bases and 2 bases, in that order; junction bases with no gene match: 2. In DNA, the CDR3 is TGTGCCAGCAGCTTCGGGACAGGGCCCTACGAGCAGTACTTC. Its translation: CASSFGTGPYEQYF.